Below, 10 T cell receptor beta chains from the same sample are listed, as sequenced in a study of blood T cell repertoires in COVID-19. Sequenced by immunoSEQ multiplex PCR; TCRdb stores in-frame clones only, minus some. The sample has hundreds of thousands of clones, more than 85% seen once. The material sequenced was PBMCs or T cells enriched from blood (not recorded which). Source of these receptors: a woman in her twenties or thirties who had recovered from COVID-19.

V is TRBV5-6 and J is TRBJ1-1, with D tentatively TRBD1 (5 bases). CDR1 is SGHDT, CDR2 YYEEEE, per germline. V was clipped by 2 bases and J by 1 base, with 9 bases between them. CDR3 length equals 14 residues. The CDR3 loop reads CASSLDDRNTEAFF. In DNA form, the CDR3 reads TGTGCCAGCAGCTTAGATGACAGGAACACTGAAGCTTTCTTT.

The rearrangement uses TRBV7-2 and TRBJ1-4; D possibly corresponds to TRBD1 (5 bases). Germline V gene sequence: CDR1 SGHTA, CDR2 FQGNSA. This CDR3 region has 16 residues. V was shortened by 1 base and J by 0 bases, with 9 bases between the two germline ends. CDR3 DNA: TGTGCCAGCAGCTTAGGATTACAGGCAACTAATGAAAAACTGTTTTTT. Amino acids: CASSLGLQATNEKLFF.

The rearrangement uses TRBV24-1 and TRBJ2-3; TRBD2 matches 7 bases. Unmatched junction bases numbered 5, after V lost 1 base and J lost 5 bases. The CDR3 sequence is 15 residues long. Per germline, CDR1 KGHDR and CDR2 SFDVKD. The CDR3 nucleotides are TGTGCCACCAGTGATTTTAAGCGGGGAAGAGATACGCAGTATTTT. It yields the protein CATSDFKRGRDTQYF.

The chain combines TRBV7-6 with TRBJ2-2; D unresolved. The CDR3 is 13 amino acids. The V end was cut by 5 bases, the J end by 8 bases, with 12 bases between. Looked up from germline, CDR1 is SGHVS and CDR2 is FNYEAQ. CDR3 loop: CASSQRIQGELFF. Here the CDR3 DNA reads TGTGCCAGCAGCCAACGAATTCAGGGGGAGCTGTTTTTT.

The rearrangement links TRBV14 to TRBJ1-1; D unresolved. The germline V gene encodes CDR1 SGHDN and CDR2 FVKESK. Trimming stripped 2 bases from V and 3 bases from J, with 7 bases between. This CDR3 contains 13 residues. CDR3 sequence reads: CASSQYPDTEAFF. The CDR3 DNA reads as TGTGCCAGCAGCCAATACCCGGACACTGAAGCTTTCTTT.

The chain is built from TRBV5-1 and TRBJ2-3, with 8 bases identical to TRBD2. Germline CDR1 reads SGHRS; CDR2 reads YFSETQ. The CDR3 is 15 residues long. The ends lost 4 bases at V and 0 bases at J; junction bases unmatched: 4. The CDR3 region has the DNA TGCGCCAGCAGCCCCGGGGGGGCCAGCACAGATACGCAGTATTTT. It specifies CASSPGGASTDTQYF.

The gene calls are TRBV2 and TRBJ2-5; the match to TRBD2 covers 9 bases. V shed 5 bases and J 7 bases; nucleotides not matched to a gene: 14. This CDR3 comprises 16 residues. Germline V gene data show CDR1 as SNHLY and CDR2 as FYNNEI. The DNA for the CDR3 is TGTGCCAGCAGTTTTGGTAATAGCGGGGGCCGAGGGACCCAGTACTTC. Protein: CASSFGNSGGRGTQYF.

The chain carries TRBV7-9 and TRBJ2-3, with D tentatively TRBD1 (5 bases). Trimming removed 4 bases from V and 0 bases from J, with 17 bases in between. The germline V gene encodes CDR1 SEHNR and CDR2 FQNEAQ (reference sequence). This CDR3 contains 17 residues. CDR3 residues: CASSSPRQGPSTDTQYF. In DNA form, the CDR3 reads TGTGCCAGCAGCTCCCCACGCCAGGGTCCTAGCACAGATACGCAGTATTTT.

The V call is TRBV19, the J call TRBJ2-7; 11 bases fit TRBD1. The CDR3 extends over 15 amino acids. With V trimmed by 10 bases and J by 3 bases, 11 bases remained unmatched. From germline, CDR1 is LNHDA and CDR2 SQIVND (reference sequence). CDR3 coding DNA: TGTGCCACCATGTCGATGGGACAGGGGGGCTACGAGCAGTACTTC. It is translated as CATMSMGQGGYEQYF. Together with reference TRBV19 and TRBJ2-7, the CDR3 gives the full variable domain: DGGITQSPKYLFRKEGQNVTLSCEQNLNHDAMYWYRQDPGQGLRLIYYSQIVNDFQKGDIAEGYSVSREKKESFPLTVTSAQKNPTAFYLCATMSMGQGGYEQYFGPGTRLTVT.

The table lists this clone with a count of one. This sequence joins TRBV28 and TRBJ1-2; the D is unclear. The V gene's germline CDR1 is MDHEN and CDR2 SYDVKM. The CDR3 consists of 10 residues. The V end was cut by 8 bases, the J end by 8 bases, with 9 bases between. CDR3 residues: CASGRGGYTF. In DNA form, the CDR3 reads TGTGCCAGCGGCAGAGGGGGCTACACCTTC.